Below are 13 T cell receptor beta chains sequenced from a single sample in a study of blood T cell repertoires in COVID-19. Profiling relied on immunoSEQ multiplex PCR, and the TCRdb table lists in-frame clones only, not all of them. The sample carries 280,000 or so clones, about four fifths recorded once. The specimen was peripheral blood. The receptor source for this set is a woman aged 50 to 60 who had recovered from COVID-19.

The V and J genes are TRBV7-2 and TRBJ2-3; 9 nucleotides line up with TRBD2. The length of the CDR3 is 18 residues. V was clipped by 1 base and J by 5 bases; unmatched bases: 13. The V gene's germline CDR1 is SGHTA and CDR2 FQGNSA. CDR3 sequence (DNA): TGTGCCAGCAGCTTAGTTGCCCCGCGGGGGGGCTTAAAAGATACGCAGTATTTT. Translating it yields CASSLVAPRGGLKDTQYF.

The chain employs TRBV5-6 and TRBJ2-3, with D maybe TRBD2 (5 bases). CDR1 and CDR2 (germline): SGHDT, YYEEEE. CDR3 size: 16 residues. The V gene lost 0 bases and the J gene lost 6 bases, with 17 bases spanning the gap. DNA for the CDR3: TGTGCCAGCAGCTTGGGCAGGCAGCTAGCCCCCGATACGCAGTATTTT. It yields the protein CASSLGRQLAPDTQYF.

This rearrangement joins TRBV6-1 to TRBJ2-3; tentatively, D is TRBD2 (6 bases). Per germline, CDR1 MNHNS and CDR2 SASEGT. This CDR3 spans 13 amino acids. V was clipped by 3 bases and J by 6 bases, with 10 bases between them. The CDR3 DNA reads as TGTGCCAGCAGTGACGGGGGTCCCGATACGCAGTATTTT. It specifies CASSDGGPDTQYF.

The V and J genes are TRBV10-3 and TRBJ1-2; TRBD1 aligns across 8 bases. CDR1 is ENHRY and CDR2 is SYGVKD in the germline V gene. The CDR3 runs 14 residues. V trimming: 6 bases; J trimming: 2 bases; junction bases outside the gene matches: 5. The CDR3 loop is CAIRRDRGNYGYTF. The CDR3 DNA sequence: TGTGCCATCAGGAGAGACAGGGGCAACTATGGCTACACCTTC.

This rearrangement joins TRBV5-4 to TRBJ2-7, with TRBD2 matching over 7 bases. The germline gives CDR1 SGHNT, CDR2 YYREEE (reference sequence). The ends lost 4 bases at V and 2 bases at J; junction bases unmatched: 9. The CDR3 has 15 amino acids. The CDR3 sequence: CASSTGMGGAYEQYF. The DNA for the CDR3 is TGTGCCAGCAGCACCGGAATGGGGGGGGCCTACGAGCAGTACTTC.

DNA of the CDR3: TGTGCCAGCAGTGACTCTATTCTTCTAGCGGAAAAAGAGACCCAGTACTTC. It codes for CASSDSILLAEKETQYF. V usage is TRBV6-4 and J usage is TRBJ2-5; TRBD2 aligns across 7 bases. Germline V CDR1 and CDR2: MRHNA, SNTAGT. This CDR3 region has 17 residues. V lost 0 bases to trimming and J lost 3 bases; unmatched junction nucleotides: 10.

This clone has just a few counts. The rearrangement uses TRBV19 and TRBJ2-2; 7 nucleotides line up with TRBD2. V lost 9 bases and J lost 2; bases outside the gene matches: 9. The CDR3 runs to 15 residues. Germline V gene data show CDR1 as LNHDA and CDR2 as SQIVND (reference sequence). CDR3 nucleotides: TGTGCCAGCCGCAGGGAGGGGTCAAACACCGGGGAGCTGTTTTTT. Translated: CASRREGSNTGELFF.

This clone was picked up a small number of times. DNA of the CDR3: TGTGCCAGCAGCCAAGCCGGGGGTGCTAGCACAGATACGCAGTATTTT. The encoded protein is CASSQAGGASTDTQYF. The rearrangement links TRBV3-1 (or the pseudogene TRBV3-2) to TRBJ2-3; a weak D match, TRBD2 (6 bases). The CDR3 is 16 amino acids. V was pared by 1 base and J by 0 bases, with 11 bases between. Germline values: CDR1 LGHDT, CDR2 YNNKEL (reference sequence).

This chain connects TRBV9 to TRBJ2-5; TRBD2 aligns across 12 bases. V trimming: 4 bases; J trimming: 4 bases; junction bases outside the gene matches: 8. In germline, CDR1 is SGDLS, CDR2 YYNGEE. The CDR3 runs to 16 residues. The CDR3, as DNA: TGTGCCAGCAGCCTGACTAGCGGGGGCGTACCAGAGACCCAGTACTTC. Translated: CASSLTSGGVPETQYF.

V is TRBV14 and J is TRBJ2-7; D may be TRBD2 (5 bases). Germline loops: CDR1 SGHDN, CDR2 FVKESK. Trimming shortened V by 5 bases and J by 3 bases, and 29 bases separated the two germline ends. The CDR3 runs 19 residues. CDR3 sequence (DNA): TGTGCCAGCAGCAAGAGCGTTGGGGTGGCCAGCGGACCTAACTACGAGCAGTACTTC. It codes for CASSKSVGVASGPNYEQYF.

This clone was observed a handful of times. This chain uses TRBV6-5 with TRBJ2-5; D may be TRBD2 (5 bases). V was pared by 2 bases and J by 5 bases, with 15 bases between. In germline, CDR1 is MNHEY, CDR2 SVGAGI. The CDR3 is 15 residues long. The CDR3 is CASSYGNKRDETQYF. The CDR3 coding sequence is TGTGCCAGCAGTTACGGGAATAAGAGGGATGAGACCCAGTACTTC.

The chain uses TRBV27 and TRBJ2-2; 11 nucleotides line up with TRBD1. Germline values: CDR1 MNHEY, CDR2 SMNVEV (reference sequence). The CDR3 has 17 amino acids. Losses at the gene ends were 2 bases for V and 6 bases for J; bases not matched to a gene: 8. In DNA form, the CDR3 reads TGTGCCAGCAGTTTAAAGGGACAGGGGGAATATGCCGGGGAGCTGTTTTTT. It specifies CASSLKGQGEYAGELFF.

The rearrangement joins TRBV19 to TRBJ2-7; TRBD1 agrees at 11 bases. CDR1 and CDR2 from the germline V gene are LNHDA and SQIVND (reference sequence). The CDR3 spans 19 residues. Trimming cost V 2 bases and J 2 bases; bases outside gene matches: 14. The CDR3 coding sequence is TGTGCCAGTAGTATACGGGACAGGGGGTACGGGTACAACCCCTACGAGCAGTACTTC. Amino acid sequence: CASSIRDRGYGYNPYEQYF.